Here is one T cell receptor (beta chain) with its context. Its specificity is not known. This sample is part of a study of T cell responses to AZD1222 COVID-19 vaccine. Findings of the study overall: Once two AZD1222 doses were given, Spike-specific TCR breadth and depth went up. Donors skewed white British and female; clonal diversity was possibly underestimated. Distributed over spike, vaccine-associated CD4 TCRs predominated at 160-218 and 743-854.

The J segment lost 6 bases and the V segment lost 3 bases, leaving 14 bases of the junction unmatched. The germline V gene has CDR1 LNHNV and CDR2 YYDKDF (reference sequence). The CDR3 covers 17 residues. The data were produced by immunoSEQ multiplex PCR, yet TCRdb's version contains in-frame clones alone and is incomplete. Here the sample spans about 120,000 clones, more than 85% being singletons. This clonotype was obtained from an adult in good health. The chain is built from TRBV15 and TRBJ2-3; 8 nucleotides agree with TRBD1. The sequenced sample was peripheral blood, obtained on day 0 of AZD1222 vaccination. The CDR3 loop reads CATSSRGQGITLDTQYF. CDR3 nucleotides: TGTGCCACCAGCAGTCGCGGACAGGGAATTACTCTGGATACGCAGTATTTT. Combining the CDR3 with reference TRBV15 and TRBJ2-3 gives the whole variable domain DAMVIQNPRYQVTQFGKPVTLSCSQTLNHNVMYWYQQKSSQAPKLLFHYYDKDFNNEADTPDNFQSRRPNTSFCFLDIRSPGLGDTAMYLCATSSRGQGITLDTQYFGPGTRLTVL.